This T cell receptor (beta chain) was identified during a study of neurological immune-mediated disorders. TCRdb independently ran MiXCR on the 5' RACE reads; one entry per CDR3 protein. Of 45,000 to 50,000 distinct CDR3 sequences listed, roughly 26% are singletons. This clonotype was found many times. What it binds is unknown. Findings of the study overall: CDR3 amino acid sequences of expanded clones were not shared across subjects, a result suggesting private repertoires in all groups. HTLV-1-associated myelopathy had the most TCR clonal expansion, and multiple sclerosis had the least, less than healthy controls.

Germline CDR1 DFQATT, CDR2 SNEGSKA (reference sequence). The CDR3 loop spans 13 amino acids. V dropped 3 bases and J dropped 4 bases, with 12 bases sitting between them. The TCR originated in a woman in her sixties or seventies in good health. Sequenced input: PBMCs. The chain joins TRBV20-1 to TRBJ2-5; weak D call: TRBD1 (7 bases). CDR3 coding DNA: TGCAGTGCTAGGAACCAGGGGGGAGAGACCCAGTACTTC. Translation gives CSARNQGGETQYF.